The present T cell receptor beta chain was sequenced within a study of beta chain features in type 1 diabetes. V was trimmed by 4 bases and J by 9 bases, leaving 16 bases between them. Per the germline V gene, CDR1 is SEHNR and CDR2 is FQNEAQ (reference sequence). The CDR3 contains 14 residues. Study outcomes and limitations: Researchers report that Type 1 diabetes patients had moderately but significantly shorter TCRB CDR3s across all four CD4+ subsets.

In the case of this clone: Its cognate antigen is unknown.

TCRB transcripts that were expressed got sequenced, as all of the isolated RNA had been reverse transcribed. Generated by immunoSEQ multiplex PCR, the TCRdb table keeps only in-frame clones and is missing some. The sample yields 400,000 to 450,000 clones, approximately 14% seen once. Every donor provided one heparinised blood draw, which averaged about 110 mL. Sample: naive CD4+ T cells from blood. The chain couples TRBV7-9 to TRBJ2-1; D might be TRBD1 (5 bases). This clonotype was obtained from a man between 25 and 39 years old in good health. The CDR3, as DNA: TGTGCCAGCAGCTCCGACAGTCGTAGGGGTGAGCAGTTCTTC. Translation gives CASSSDSRRGEQFF.